Listed here are 25 T cell receptor beta chains from one sample, sequenced in a study of T-cell memory formation after mild COVID-19. TCRdb reprocessed the 5' RACE reads with MiXCR, giving one entry per CDR3 protein. The table has about 270,000 distinct CDR3 sequences, roughly 18% seen once. Sequencing was done on a sample of PBMCs or a T cell subset sorted from them (not recorded which). These receptors were collected from a man between 18 and 35 years old who had mild COVID-19 (a few samples of this study predate the infection). Cell type and time point are not known.

This clonotype was seen more than once but under ten times. The genes are TRBV7-2 and TRBJ2-1; D is unresolved. Germline values: CDR1 SGHTA, CDR2 FQGNSA. The V end lost 5 bases, the J end lost 5 bases, and 10 bases lay between the germline ends. This CDR3 is built from 13 residues. The CDR3 nucleotides read TGTGCCAGCAGCACCTGGACGCACAATGAGCAGTTCTTC. It translates to CASSTWTHNEQFF.

The rearrangement links TRBV6-1 to TRBJ2-1; possible D gene TRBD2, 7 bases. Trimming removed 7 bases at V and 10 bases at J, with 17 bases between. The germline gives CDR1 MNHNS, CDR2 SASEGT. This CDR3 has 13 residues. The CDR3 DNA follows: TGTGCCAGCACCCGGGGGGCCCGGGGAGAGCAGTTCTTC. Its translation: CASTRGARGEQFF.

V and J are TRBV12-3 or TRBV12-4 and TRBJ2-5, with 7 bases aligning to TRBD1. The CDR3 spans 14 residues. V lost 5 bases to trimming and J lost 7 bases; unmatched junction nucleotides: 10. The DNA of the CDR3 is TGTGCCAGCAGTCCCGGATTAGGGGGCGGGACCCAGTACTTC. Amino acids: CASSPGLGGGTQYF.

This clonotype was detected only a few times. The rearrangement joins TRBV30 to TRBJ2-3; D is perhaps TRBD1 or TRBD2 (5 bases each). Trimming left V 3 bases short and J 6 bases short, with 19 bases between. CDR1 and CDR2 from the germline V gene are GTSNPN and SVGIG (reference sequence). This CDR3 region has 15 residues. The CDR3 DNA reads TGTGCCTGGAGGAGAGGGGCAGGGTCGCCCGATACGCAGTATTTT. It codes for CAWRRGAGSPDTQYF.

This chain connects TRBV4-1 to TRBJ1-4; D remains ambiguous. Germline assignment: CDR1 MGHRA and CDR2 YSYEKL. This CDR3 comprises 17 residues. The V gene lost 0 bases and the J gene lost 2 bases, with 13 bases spanning the gap. The CDR3 nucleotides read TGCGCCAGCAGCCAAGATGCGGAGTTGGGGACTAATGAAAAACTGTTTTTT. It is translated as CASSQDAELGTNEKLFF.

This clonotype was detected only a few times. The CDR3 nucleotides are TGTGCCAGCGGTAGGGGTATTAACACCGGGGAGCTGTTTTTT. Translated: CASGRGINTGELFF. This chain links TRBV12-3 or TRBV12-4 with TRBJ2-2; weak D call: TRBD1 (5 bases). The CDR3 has 14 amino acids. V was clipped by 8 bases and J by 2 bases, with 12 bases between them.

This clonotype came up once. The V call is TRBV2, the J call TRBJ2-7, with D perhaps matching TRBD2 (7 bases). V gave up 6 bases and J gave up 6 bases, with 12 bases separating them. Germline V gene lookup returns CDR1 SNHLY and CDR2 FYNNEI. The CDR3 runs 12 residues. The CDR3 DNA is TGTGCCAGCAGACGGGGGGCCCCCGAGCAGTACGTC. Translating it yields CASRRGAPEQYV.

The CDR3 protein is CASSLLAGGNQETQYF. The CDR3 DNA follows: TGCGCCAGCAGCTTGTTGGCAGGGGGCAACCAAGAGACCCAGTACTTC. V usage is TRBV5-1 and J usage is TRBJ2-5, with TRBD1 identical over 8 bases. The CDR3 is 16 residues long. Germline V gives CDR1 SGHRS, CDR2 YFSETQ. Losses at the gene ends were 1 base for V and 0 bases for J; bases not matched to a gene: 5.

V usage is TRBV9 and J usage is TRBJ2-5; D is ambiguous. This CDR3 contains 14 residues. Trimming left V 0 bases short and J 2 bases short, with 8 bases between. Per the germline V gene, CDR1 is SGDLS and CDR2 is YYNGEE. The CDR3 reads CASSVGRSQETQYF. Written as DNA, the CDR3 is TGTGCCAGCAGCGTAGGCAGGTCACAAGAGACCCAGTACTTC.

The chain links TRBV6-2 or TRBV6-3 to TRBJ1-1; 8 bases map to TRBD1. CDR3 length: 13 residues. Germline CDR1 is MNHEY and CDR2 is SVGEGT. V shed 6 bases, J shed 1 base, and the junction held 1 base outside the gene matches. CDR3 nucleotide sequence: TGTGCCAGCAGGACAGGGGCGAACACTGAAGCTTTCTTT. This codes for CASRTGANTEAFF.

This clonotype was detected only a few times. The chain links TRBV7-6 to TRBJ2-3; D is unclear. The germline V gene has CDR1 SGHVS and CDR2 FNYEAQ. Trimming stripped 0 bases from V and 1 base from J, with 17 bases between. CDR3 size: 18 residues. The CDR3 sequence: CASSLAGHAGWGTDTQYF. The CDR3 DNA follows: TGTGCCAGCAGCTTAGCGGGTCATGCTGGGTGGGGCACAGATACGCAGTATTTT.

The chain combines TRBV4-1 with TRBJ1-5; a possible D gene is TRBD1 (5 bases). Germline values: CDR1 MGHRA, CDR2 YSYEKL. The CDR3 contains 14 residues. Trimming shortened V by 4 bases and J by 0 bases, and 7 bases separated the two germline ends. The CDR3 DNA reads TGCGCCAGCAGCCGGGACGGTAGCAATCAGCCCCAGCATTTT. Translation gives CASSRDGSNQPQHF.

This rearrangement joins TRBV30 to TRBJ2-2, with D perhaps matching TRBD2 (6 bases). The length of the CDR3 is 14 residues. V was pared by 0 bases and J by 5 bases, with 10 bases between. The germline gives CDR1 GTSNPN, CDR2 SVGIG (reference sequence). The DNA for the CDR3 is TGTGCCTGGAGTGTCGGGGGTGAGACCGGGGAGCTGTTTTTT. It translates to CAWSVGGETGELFF. The whole variable domain, filled in from reference TRBV30 and TRBJ2-2, reads SQTIHQWPATLVQPVGSPLSLECTVEGTSNPNLYWYRQAAGRGLQLLFYSVGIGQISSEVPQNLSASRPQDRQFILSSKKLLLSDSGFYLCAWSVGGETGELFFGEGSRLTVL.

This chain connects TRBV4-3 to TRBJ1-2; TRBD1 agrees at 8 bases. Germline trimming cut 4 bases from V and 2 bases from J; bases unmatched to any gene: 12. Germline assignment: CDR1 LGHNA and CDR2 YSLEER. The CDR3 spans 17 residues. CDR3 region: CASSPRRFRGPNYGYTF. Here the CDR3 DNA reads TGCGCCAGCAGCCCCCGACGGTTCAGGGGGCCGAACTATGGCTACACCTTC.

V gene TRBV4-1 combines with J gene TRBJ2-2; possible D gene TRBD2, 6 bases. V lost 1 base and J 1 base, leaving 7 bases between the germline ends. The CDR3 runs to 15 residues. Germline loops: CDR1 MGHRA, CDR2 YSYEKL. In DNA form, the CDR3 reads TGCGCCAGCAGCCAAGTGGGGGGGAACACCGGGGAGCTGTTTTTT. This translates into CASSQVGGNTGELFF.

This clonotype has more than one count but fewer than ten. The chain couples TRBV4-3 to TRBJ1-2, with 11 bases fitting TRBD1. This CDR3 comprises 14 residues. Germline CDR1 is LGHNA and CDR2 is YSLEER. The ends lost 6 bases at V and 7 bases at J; junction bases unmatched: 7. The CDR3 nucleotides are TGCGCCAGCAGATGGACAGGGGGCTTGGGTGGCTACACCTTC. Protein sequence: CASRWTGGLGGYTF.

V usage is TRBV23-1 and J usage is TRBJ1-2; D ambiguous. Being an ORF, TRBV23-1 has a function that is uncertain. Between the trimmed V and J ends, which lost 7 bases and 4 bases, there was a span of 13 bases. The CDR3 is 13 residues long. This CDR3 is CASKAPGSYGYTF. In DNA form, the CDR3 reads TGCGCCAGCAAGGCCCCCGGGAGCTATGGCTACACCTTC.

The V and J genes are TRBV5-6 and TRBJ1-5; 10 bases are shared with TRBD1. The germline CDR1 and CDR2 sequences are SGHDT and YYEEEE. This CDR3 has 16 amino acids. With 4 bases clipped from V and 3 bases from J, the junction kept 7 bases outside the gene matches. CDR3 in DNA: TGTGCCAGCAGCCAAAGAGGACAGGGGGTCAATCAGCCCCAGCATTTT. It specifies CASSQRGQGVNQPQHF.

This clonotype occurred a few times. Germline and junction disagree at one end, which may indicate a read error. The chain carries TRBV30 and TRBJ1-4; TRBD1 aligns across 10 bases. Per germline, CDR1 GTSNPN and CDR2 SVGIG (reference sequence). The CDR3 contains 15 residues. CDR3 in DNA: TGTGCCTGTGACAGGGGGCTTAACCCTAAGGAAAAACTGTTTTTT. This sequence encodes CACDRGLNPKEKLFF.

The chain uses TRBV5-6 and TRBJ2-3; D gene unclear. The CDR3 extends over 14 amino acids. Trimming stripped 2 bases from V and 4 bases from J, with 11 bases between. Germline V CDR1 and CDR2: SGHDT, YYEEEE. CDR3 sequence reads: CASSFGLVADTQYF. The CDR3 DNA reads as TGTGCCAGCAGCTTCGGTCTAGTGGCAGATACGCAGTATTTT.

The chain employs TRBV20-1 and TRBJ2-2; D not certain. V lost 0 bases to trimming and J lost 7 bases, with 3 bases between them. The CDR3 has 11 residues. CDR1 DFQATT and CDR2 SNEGSKA come from the germline V gene (reference sequence). The CDR3 sequence is CSAREDGELFF. The CDR3 DNA reads as TGCAGTGCTAGAGAGGACGGGGAGCTGTTTTTT.

The chain is built from TRBV20-1 and TRBJ2-7; tentatively, D is TRBD2 (6 bases). The V end lost 5 bases, the J end lost 4 bases, and 15 bases lay between the germline ends. CDR1 and CDR2 (germline): DFQATT, SNEGSKA (reference sequence). The CDR3 has 13 residues. For the CDR3, the DNA is TGCAGTGCTGGCCCAGCGGGCGCTTACGAGCAGTACTTC. Translating gives CSAGPAGAYEQYF.

This clonotype has more than one count but fewer than ten. The chain is built from TRBV11-1 and TRBJ2-3, with 12 positions matching TRBD2. There are 16 residues in the CDR3. CDR1 is SGHAT and CDR2 is FQDESV in the germline V gene (reference sequence). Trimming took 3 bases from V and 4 from J; bases not matched to a gene: 5. This CDR3 reads CASSFGRLAGADTQYF. The DNA for the CDR3 is TGTGCCAGCAGCTTCGGAAGACTAGCGGGGGCAGATACGCAGTATTTT.

The V gene is TRBV27, the J gene TRBJ2-1; unclear D gene. CDR3 length: 15 residues. The V end was cut by 3 bases, the J end by 0 bases, with 9 bases between. Germline CDR1 MNHEY, CDR2 SMNVEV (reference sequence). The chain's CDR3 is CASSLVYSSYNEQFF. The CDR3 bases are TGTGCCAGCAGTTTGGTGTATAGCTCCTACAATGAGCAGTTCTTC.

This clonotype showed up just a few times. The V call is TRBV29-1, the J call TRBJ2-1; 8 bases map to TRBD1. Germline assignment: CDR1 SQVTM and CDR2 ANQGSEA. Germline trimming cut 4 bases from V and 3 bases from J; bases unmatched to any gene: 5. This CDR3 has 14 amino acids. The CDR3 sequence: CSVVGGQDYNEQFF. The CDR3 DNA reads TGCAGCGTTGTGGGGGGACAGGACTACAATGAGCAGTTCTTC.